These 20 T cell receptor beta chains share one sample of origin, sequenced in a study of blood T cell repertoires in COVID-19. TCRdb's copy holds only in-frame clones and misses some; the assay was immunoSEQ multiplex PCR. The sample contains over 45,000 clones, over 90% of which appear only once. The material sequenced was peripheral blood. The receptors originated from a man in his fifties with acute or convalescent COVID-19.

The V call is TRBV3-1 (or the pseudogene TRBV3-2), the J call TRBJ2-7; 9 nucleotides match TRBD2. This CDR3 has 16 amino acids. Germline values: CDR1 LGHDT, CDR2 YNNKEL (reference sequence). V trimming: 4 bases; J trimming: 7 bases; junction bases outside the gene matches: 14. In DNA, the CDR3 is TGTGCCAGCAGCCCCCGTCCGACTAGCGGCGTGAGGGAGCAGTACTTC. Translation gives CASSPRPTSGVREQYF.

This rearrangement joins TRBV6-2 or TRBV6-3 to TRBJ1-1, with 7 nucleotides matching TRBD1. The trim removed 2 bases at V and 5 bases at J, leaving 5 bases unmatched. The V gene's germline CDR1 is MNHEY and CDR2 SVGEGT. This CDR3 is built from 14 residues. CDR3 in DNA: TGTGCCAGCAGTTACGCCCCCAGGGGGACTGAAGCTTTCTTT. Its translation: CASSYAPRGTEAFF.

This clone appeared a single time. This chain links TRBV5-1 with TRBJ2-7; 10 bases line up with TRBD2. The V segment lost 0 bases and the J segment 0 bases; nucleotides outside the gene matches: 12. Germline V lookup: CDR1 SGHRS, CDR2 YFSETQ. CDR3 length: 19 residues. This CDR3 is CASSLDPALAGASSYEQYF. CDR3 in DNA: TGCGCCAGCAGCTTGGATCCGGCCCTAGCGGGAGCTTCCTCCTACGAGCAGTACTTC.

The V call is TRBV3-1 (or the pseudogene TRBV3-2), the J call TRBJ2-1; weak D call: TRBD2 (6 bases). Per germline, CDR1 LGHDT and CDR2 YNNKEL (reference sequence). The CDR3 spans 16 residues. Trimming stripped 4 bases from V and 0 bases from J, with 13 bases between. CDR3: CASSPPGSYSYNEQFF. DNA for the CDR3: TGTGCCAGCAGCCCACCCGGGAGTTACTCCTACAATGAGCAGTTCTTC.

This sequence joins TRBV5-4 and TRBJ2-5, with 8 nucleotides matching TRBD1. The J segment lost 1 base and the V segment lost 3 bases, leaving 5 bases of the junction unmatched. The V gene's germline CDR1 is SGHNT and CDR2 YYREEE (reference sequence). This CDR3 region has 15 residues. The CDR3 loop reads CASSWAGGIQETQYF. The CDR3 nucleotides are TGTGCCAGCAGCTGGGCAGGGGGCATCCAAGAGACCCAGTACTTC.

The gene calls are TRBV30 and TRBJ1-1; possibly TRBD1 for D (6 bases). The CDR3 runs 15 residues. Germline V gives CDR1 GTSNPN, CDR2 SVGIG (reference sequence). Trimming left V 4 bases short and J 5 bases short, with 20 bases between. CDR3 in DNA: TGTGCCTGGATCCTATTGGGGACAACGAGAACTGAAGCTTTCTTT. This encodes CAWILLGTTRTEAFF.

V and J are TRBV6-1 and TRBJ1-2, with TRBD1 matching 9 bases. This CDR3 comprises 16 residues. Trimming at V came to 2 bases and at J to 2 bases, leaving 6 bases not matched to a gene. Germline lookup yields CDR1 MNHNS and CDR2 SASEGT. The CDR3 sequence: CASSEIQGTGNYGYTF. DNA of the CDR3: TGTGCCAGCAGTGAAATTCAGGGGACAGGGAACTATGGCTACACCTTC.

The chain uses TRBV12-3 or TRBV12-4 and TRBJ1-1, with 9 bases that match TRBD1. J was trimmed by 8 bases and V by 4 bases; bases with no gene match: 5. The length of the CDR3 is 13 residues. CDR3 in amino acids: CASSSTGGGEAFF. The CDR3 nucleotides are TGTGCCAGCAGTTCAACAGGGGGCGGGGAAGCTTTCTTT.

The rearrangement uses TRBV30 and TRBJ2-7; D remains ambiguous. The CDR3 has 12 residues. Germline V lookup: CDR1 GTSNPN, CDR2 SVGIG (reference sequence). Trimming removed 6 bases at V and 1 base at J, with 10 bases between. CDR3 in DNA: TGTGCCTGTTCCGGGTCTTCCTACGAGCAGTACTTC. Amino acid sequence: CACSGSSYEQYF.

This chain joins TRBV10-3 and TRBJ1-2; 11 nucleotides agree with TRBD1. Germline lookup yields CDR1 ENHRY and CDR2 SYGVKD. V lost 8 bases and J lost 4; bases outside the gene matches: 15. The CDR3 loop spans 17 amino acids. The CDR3 spells CAIPRLKAGTGGYGYTF. In DNA, the CDR3 is TGTGCCATCCCTAGACTAAAAGCCGGGACAGGGGGCTATGGCTACACCTTC.

This chain links TRBV5-6 with TRBJ2-1; a possible D gene is TRBD1 (5 bases). Germline loops: CDR1 SGHDT, CDR2 YYEEEE. The germline V and J ends were trimmed by 0 bases and 11 bases, with 12 bases remaining between them. This CDR3 has 13 residues. CDR3 region: CASSLGIGVQQFF. The CDR3 DNA sequence: TGTGCCAGCAGCTTGGGGATAGGGGTTCAGCAGTTCTTC.

This rearrangement joins TRBV6-4 to TRBJ1-2, with TRBD1 matching 10 bases. The V gene end was trimmed by 9 bases and the J gene end by 5 bases; junction bases not matched to a gene: 9. The CDR3 totals 14 residues. From germline, CDR1 is MRHNA and CDR2 SNTAGT. DNA for the CDR3: TGTGCCAGAGGAGCGGGACAGGGGAATTATGGCTACACCTTC. The encoded protein is CARGAGQGNYGYTF.

This clone was counted once. The CDR3 DNA reads as TGTGCCTGGAACGGACTAGCGGGAGTGGAGGAGACCCAGTACTTC. It yields the protein CAWNGLAGVEETQYF. V usage is TRBV30 and J usage is TRBJ2-5, with 13 nucleotides matching TRBD2. V trimming: 4 bases; J trimming: 5 bases; junction bases outside the gene matches: 7. The germline V gene encodes CDR1 GTSNPN and CDR2 SVGIG (reference sequence). The CDR3 loop spans 15 amino acids.

The chain is built from TRBV12-5 and TRBJ2-3; 9 positions match TRBD2. Germline CDR1 reads LGHNT; CDR2 reads FRNRAP. This CDR3 comprises 17 residues. Trimming took 4 bases from V and 8 from J; bases not matched to a gene: 16. The CDR3: CASGSEISGSLPGTQYF. CDR3 coding DNA: TGTGCTAGTGGTTCCGAGATTAGCGGGAGTCTCCCAGGTACGCAGTATTTT.

The V gene is TRBV18, the J gene TRBJ2-7; TRBD2 matches at 13 bases. CDR3 length equals 17 residues. V shed 5 bases and J 1 base; nucleotides not matched to a gene: 8. Per germline, CDR1 KGHSH and CDR2 LQKENI. CDR3 protein: CASSSRTSGRSSYEQYF. For the CDR3, the DNA is TGTGCCAGCTCATCACGGACTAGCGGGAGAAGTTCCTACGAGCAGTACTTC.

This sequence joins TRBV27 and TRBJ1-1; no definite D call. This CDR3 contains 16 residues. V was pared by 5 bases and J by 1 base, with 17 bases between. From germline, CDR1 is MNHEY and CDR2 SMNVEV (reference sequence). The CDR3 spells CASSLSGPWRNTEAFF. The CDR3 coding sequence is TGTGCCAGCAGTCTGTCCGGTCCATGGAGGAACACTGAAGCTTTCTTT.

The chain recombines TRBV5-1 with TRBJ2-1; 8 positions agree with TRBD2. V was clipped by 0 bases and J by 2 bases; unmatched bases: 7. The V gene's germline CDR1 is SGHRS and CDR2 YFSETQ. This CDR3 is built from 17 residues. The CDR3 nucleotides are TGCGCCAGCAGCTTGGTTCCGGCGGGAGGAACCTACAATGAGCAGTTCTTC. This translates into CASSLVPAGGTYNEQFF. The full variable domain, rest sourced from reference TRBV5-1 and TRBJ2-1, is KAGVTQTPRYLIKTRGQQVTLSCSPISGHRSVSWYQQTPGQGLQFLFEYFSETQRNKGNFPGRFSGRQFSNSRSEMNVSTLELGDSALYLCASSLVPAGGTYNEQFFGPGTRLTVL.

This rearrangement joins TRBV5-1 to TRBJ2-1; a possible D gene is TRBD2 (6 bases). Germline-derived CDR1 and CDR2 are SGHRS and YFSETQ. The CDR3 length is 15 residues. Trimming pared 0 bases from V and 7 bases from J, leaving 14 bases between. CDR3 in amino acids: CASSLGVGGTNEQFF. The CDR3 coding sequence is TGCGCCAGCAGCTTGGGGGTTGGCGGGACGAATGAGCAGTTCTTC. Full variable domain (rest looked up from reference TRBV5-1 and TRBJ2-1): KAGVTQTPRYLIKTRGQQVTLSCSPISGHRSVSWYQQTPGQGLQFLFEYFSETQRNKGNFPGRFSGRQFSNSRSEMNVSTLELGDSALYLCASSLGVGGTNEQFFGPGTRLTVL.

The chain employs TRBV19 and TRBJ1-1; a weak D match, TRBD1 (5 bases). The germline V gene has CDR1 LNHDA and CDR2 SQIVND (reference sequence). The CDR3 length is 17 residues. Between the trimmed V and J ends, which lost 7 bases and 0 bases, there was a span of 21 bases. CDR3 bases: TGTGCCAGTAATATGCCCGCAGGGCATGGACTGAACACTGAAGCTTTCTTT. This translates into CASNMPAGHGLNTEAFF.

V gene TRBV4-1 combines with J gene TRBJ1-5; D may be TRBD1 (6 bases). The CDR3 spans 18 residues. The germline V gene encodes CDR1 MGHRA and CDR2 YSYEKL. V was cut by 0 bases and J by 1 base, with 16 bases left in between. The CDR3 DNA is TGCGCCAGCAGCCAAGATCAGACAGGTGTGGGAAGCAATCAGCCCCAGCATTTT. As protein: CASSQDQTGVGSNQPQHF.